This T cell receptor beta chain was sequenced for a study of vaccination and CD4 T cells after COVID-19. Trimming pared 6 bases from V and 0 bases from J, leaving 15 bases between. This CDR3 spans 16 amino acids. Details on this clonotype: Its antigen is as yet unknown.

Overall study results and limits: The great majority, 304 of 307 vaccine-specific clones, proved spike mono-reactive in convalescent patients.

The sample's treatment: approximately nine-day PBMC culture with coronavirus spike peptide pools or control peptides (ViraFEST assay). Cultured CD4+ T-cell DNA underwent Oncomine TCR Beta short-read sequencing. Extraction of genomic DNA was performed on cultured CD4+ T cells. MiXCR, run by TCRdb on the PCR reads, gives a single entry per CDR3 protein. The repertoire holds approximately 10,000 distinct CDR3 sequences, with over 50% as singletons. The TCR sequence derives from a human donor who had recovered from COVID-19. This chain links TRBV12-3 or TRBV12-4 with TRBJ2-4; D is undetermined. The sequenced sample was CD4+ T cells from blood, cultured in vitro. Here the CDR3 reads CASSPVTQLAKNIQYF. The CDR3 DNA sequence: TGTGCCAGCAGCCCGGTGACCCAGCTAGCCAAAAACATTCAGTACTTC.